Below, 6 T cell receptor beta chains from the same sample are listed, as sequenced in a study of OX40 agonist ivuxolimab in advanced cancers. Libraries were prepared by immunoSEQ multiplex PCR; TCRdb keeps only in-frame clonotypes and omits some of them. The sample carries roughly 54,000 clones, about 89% recorded once. The material sequenced was CD4+ or CD8+ T cells sorted from blood, taken in a trial of the OX40 agonist ivuxolimab. Receptors were obtained from an adult with an advanced solid tumor such as melanoma, head and neck, liver or kidney cancer.

The chain links TRBV6-5 to TRBJ2-5, with 8 bases identical to TRBD1. Trimming at V came to 9 bases and at J to 3 bases, leaving 3 bases not matched to a gene. Germline V lookup: CDR1 MNHEY, CDR2 SVGAGI. This CDR3 comprises 12 residues. The CDR3 bases are TGTGCCAGTAGACAGGGGAAAGAGACCCAGTACTTC. Encoded protein: CASRQGKETQYF.

The chain carries TRBV9 and TRBJ2-5, with TRBD2 identical over 11 bases. The length of the CDR3 is 17 residues. V trimming: 3 bases; J trimming: 1 base; junction bases outside the gene matches: 8. CDR1 SGDLS and CDR2 YYNGEE come from the germline V gene. CDR3 amino acids: CASSAHGLAGRQETQYF. CDR3 DNA: TGTGCCAGCAGCGCCCACGGACTAGCGGGCCGCCAAGAGACCCAGTACTTC.

The chain combines TRBV18 with TRBJ2-5; D might be TRBD1 or TRBD2, each matching 6 bases. Per the germline V gene, CDR1 is KGHSH and CDR2 is LQKENI. This CDR3 is 14 amino acids long. The V gene lost 8 bases and the J gene lost 2 bases, with 15 bases spanning the gap. The CDR3 nucleotides are TGTGCCAGCCACTCCGGGGGCCTACAAGAGACCCAGTACTTC. This gives the protein CASHSGGLQETQYF.

The chain links TRBV11-2 to TRBJ1-3; no definite D call. The CDR3 is 16 residues long. Trimming removed 0 bases at V and 0 bases at J, with 9 bases between. Germline CDR1 reads SGHAT; CDR2 reads FQNNGV. The CDR3 DNA sequence: TGTGCCAGCAGCTTAGAAGGGCATAGCTCTGGAAACACCATATATTTT. Residues: CASSLEGHSSGNTIYF.

The chain links TRBV10-1 to TRBJ2-1, with TRBD1 as a possible D gene (5 bases). Germline assignment: CDR1 WNHNN and CDR2 SYGVQD (reference sequence). The CDR3 totals 13 residues. Trimming took off 6 bases at V and 5 bases at J, with 11 bases between the two ends. The CDR3 loop reads CASSLQVNNEQFF. In nucleotides, the CDR3 is TGCGCCAGCAGCCTACAGGTAAACAATGAGCAGTTCTTC.

This clone turned up a few times. The J gene is TRBJ1-1, the V gene TRBV18; D uncertain. The CDR3 runs to 13 residues. Germline V gene sequence: CDR1 KGHSH, CDR2 LQKENI. Between the trimmed V and J ends, which lost 5 bases and 1 base, there was a span of 8 bases. This chain's CDR3 is CASSESGNTEAFF. In DNA form, the CDR3 reads TGTGCCAGCTCAGAGTCCGGGAACACTGAAGCTTTCTTT.